The rows below give T cell receptor beta chains drawn from one sample of a study of T cells in Graves' hyperthyroidism and ophthalmopathy. Via MiXCR, TCRdb re-called the multiplex PCR reads, giving one row per CDR3 protein. The sample has about 590,000 distinct CDR3 sequences; 15% to 18% are singletons. Sequencing input: blood. Receptor source: a woman aged 30 to 39 with Graves' hyperthyroidism. CDR3s leave out the opening cysteine and the closing phenylalanine or tryptophan. The D gene is left open where the match is weak.

v_gene,j_gene,d_gene,CDR3aa
TRBV7-2,TRBJ2-3,TRBD2,ASSSTRLAGGGDTQY
TRBV14,TRBJ1-6,NA,ASSHAYSPLH
TRBV13,TRBJ2-2,NA,ASSLHLTGELF
TRBV7-8,TRBJ2-3,NA,ASSFRGAGTDTQY
TRBV20-1,TRBJ2-7,TRBD1,SARAGQGYEQY
TRBV2,TRBJ1-4,NA,ASSVGEESEKLF
TRBV18,TRBJ2-2,NA,ASSLEAGELF
TRBV13,TRBJ2-7,TRBD2,ASRNGLAGVYEQY
TRBV5-1,TRBJ2-3,NA,ASSLVGGPTDTQY
TRBV30,TRBJ2-7,TRBD1,AWGTEYEQY
TRBV6-2/TRBV6-3,TRBJ1-1,NA,ASSYSSGPNTEAF
TRBV20-1,TRBJ2-1,TRBD2,SATLAGGPLNEQF
TRBV10-1,TRBJ2-2,TRBD2,ASSDPGGAGELF
TRBV2,TRBJ1-5,TRBD1,ASSPDRGNSNQPQH
TRBV2,TRBJ2-2,NA,ASSRNSGAVNTGELF
TRBV3-1,TRBJ1-6,NA,ASSQDKGFRSPLH
TRBV20-1,TRBJ2-3,NA,SAPGPSADTQY
TRBV5-1,TRBJ2-7,NA,ASSLGAAPTEQY
TRBV2,TRBJ2-3,TRBD2,ASSGGLAGHTDTQY
TRBV19,TRBJ2-2,TRBD2,ASTPGGPGTGELF
TRBV5-5,TRBJ1-1,TRBD1,ASSLTETGLSAF
TRBV6-5,TRBJ2-2,NA,ASSYGAGRAGELF
TRBV27,TRBJ2-1,TRBD2,ASSSGTSPADEQF
TRBV7-9,TRBJ2-4,NA,ASSLYGTIVAKNIQY
TRBV11-1,TRBJ1-2,NA,ASRLGDGSYGYT
TRBV3-1,TRBJ1-1,NA,ASSQGRESF
TRBV7-9,TRBJ2-5,TRBD2,ASSLMTSGETQY
TRBV20-1,TRBJ2-1,TRBD2,SARVLAGGGSYNERF
TRBV15,TRBJ1-5,NA,ATSRDRRVQPQH
TRBV7-9,TRBJ2-7,NA,ASSLALSTRVYEQY
TRBV28,TRBJ2-7,NA,ASSLKETGHYEQY
TRBV10-3,TRBJ1-3,NA,AIGRAEGGNTIY
TRBV6-2/TRBV6-3,TRBJ2-6,NA,ASSYMSSGANVLT
TRBV2,TRBJ2-3,TRBD2,ASSVPGTSGSGSGTDTQY
TRBV27,TRBJ1-1,NA,ASSPFEHTEAF
TRBV20-1,TRBJ1-1,TRBD1,SARFKGQGAYTEAF
TRBV28,TRBJ2-1,TRBD2,ASSSIAGGTSEQF
TRBV3-1,TRBJ2-7,TRBD2,ASSHPSGSKTYEQY
TRBV2,TRBJ2-3,NA,ASSEIPTDTDTQY
TRBV7-9,TRBJ2-5,TRBD2,ASSFRGGILAYQETQY
TRBV7-9,TRBJ2-3,NA,ASSPRDGPDTRY
TRBV7-2,TRBJ2-7,NA,ASSLGISYEQY
TRBV2,TRBJ2-1,NA,ASSVTSAEQF
TRBV5-1,TRBJ2-2,NA,ASSPVNGELF
TRBV7-9,TRBJ2-7,NA,ASSQLPINYEQY
TRBV20-1,TRBJ2-1,NA,SARVAPGTNEQF